This TCR beta chain comes out of a study of Graves' ophthalmopathy and Graves' hyperthyroidism. Stable hyperthyroidism meant no ophthalmopathy within 18 months of follow-up. V lost 7 bases, J lost 3 bases, and 16 bases lay in between. Germline CDR1 reads SQVTM; CDR2 reads ANQGSEA. The CDR3 loop spans 13 amino acids. The study amplified TCR beta CDR3 regions using RNA transcripts. Second-round multiplex PCR came after a first-round RT-PCR that employed HTBI primers. TCRdb fed the multiplex PCR reads into MiXCR, producing one record per CDR3 protein. The table shows under 800,000 distinct CDR3 sequences, with about a fifth occurring only once. This clonotype was counted only a few times.

The sample consisted of peripheral blood. The chain joins TRBV29-1 to TRBJ2-7, with a possible D match to TRBD2 (6 bases). The clonotype originates from a woman under 30 with stable Graves' hyperthyroidism. Some clones in this sample may be carry-over from other donors' samples. CDR3 nucleotide sequence: TGCAGCGCCAGGGACTCAAGCAACTACGAGCAGTACTTC. It yields the protein CSARDSSNYEQYF.